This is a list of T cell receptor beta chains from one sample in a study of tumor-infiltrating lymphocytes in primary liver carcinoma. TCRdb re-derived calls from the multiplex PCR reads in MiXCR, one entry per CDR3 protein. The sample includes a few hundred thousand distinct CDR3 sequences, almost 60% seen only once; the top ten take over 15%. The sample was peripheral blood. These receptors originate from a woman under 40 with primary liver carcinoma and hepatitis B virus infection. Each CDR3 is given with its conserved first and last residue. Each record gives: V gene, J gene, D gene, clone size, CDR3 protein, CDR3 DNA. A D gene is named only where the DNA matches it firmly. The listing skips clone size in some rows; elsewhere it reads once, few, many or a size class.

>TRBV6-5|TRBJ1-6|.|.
CASSPHGNTLHF
TGTGCCAGCAGCCCACATGGTAACACCCTCCACTTT
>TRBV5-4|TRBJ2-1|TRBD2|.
CASSLSGGENEQFF
TGTGCCAGCAGCTTGTCCGGGGGGGAAAATGAGCAGTTCTTC
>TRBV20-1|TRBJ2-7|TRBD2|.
CSARDLSRTSGSYEQYF
TGCAGTGCTAGAGATCTCTCGAGGACTAGCGGGTCCTACGAGCAGTACTTC
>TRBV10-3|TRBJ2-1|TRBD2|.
CAISADGRAMYNEQFF
TGTGCCATCAGTGCTGACGGGAGGGCCATGTACAATGAGCAGTTCTTT
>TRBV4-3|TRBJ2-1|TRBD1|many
CASSQGNRDRGRSEQFF
TGCGCCAGCAGCCAAGGAAACCGGGACAGGGGTCGGAGTGAGCAGTTCTTC
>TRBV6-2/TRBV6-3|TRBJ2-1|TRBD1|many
CASSGQGWKQFF
TGTGCCAGCAGTGGACAGGGTTGGAAGCAGTTCTTC
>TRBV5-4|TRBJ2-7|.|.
CASSLGAETYEHYF
TGTGCCAGCAGCTTGGGTGCAGAAACCTACGAGCACTACTTC
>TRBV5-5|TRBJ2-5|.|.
CASSLRRSGAETQYF
TGTGCCAGCAGCTTGAGACGGTCAGGGGCGGAGACCCAGTACTTC
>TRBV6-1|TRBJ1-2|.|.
CASRERGYYGYTF
TGTGCCAGCAGGGAAAGGGGCTACTATGGCTACACCTTC
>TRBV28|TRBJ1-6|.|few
CASREFANSPLHF
TGTGCCAGCAGGGAGTTTGCGAATTCACCCCTCCACTTT
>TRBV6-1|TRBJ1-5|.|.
CASSEQGGEQPQHF
TGTGCCAGCAGTGAACAGGGTGGGGAACAGCCCCAGCATTTT
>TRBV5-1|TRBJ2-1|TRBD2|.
CASSLETGGGSAEQFF
TGCGCCAGCAGCCTGGAGACGGGGGGAGGGTCCGCTGAGCAGTTCTTC
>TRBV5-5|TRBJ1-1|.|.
CASSLKEGRTEAFF
TGTGCCAGCAGCTTAAAAGAGGGGAGGACTGAAGCTTTCTTT
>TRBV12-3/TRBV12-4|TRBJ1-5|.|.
CASSLGDPQPQHF
TGTGCCAGCAGTTTGGGGGATCCTCAGCCCCAGCATTTT
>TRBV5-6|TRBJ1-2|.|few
CASSLGRHSYGYTF
TGTGCCAGCAGCTTGGGTAGGCACTCCTATGGCTACACCTTC
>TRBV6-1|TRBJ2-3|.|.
CASNEVQGRVADTQYF
TGTGCCAGCAATGAAGTACAGGGACGGGTGGCAGATACGCAGTATTTT
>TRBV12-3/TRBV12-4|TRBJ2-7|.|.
CDSNRGGYEQYF
TGTGACAGCAACCGCGGCGGGTACGAGCAGTACTTC
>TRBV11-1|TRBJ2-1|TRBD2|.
CASSNSRTSDYIEQFF
TGTGCCAGCAGCAATAGCCGGACTAGCGACTACATTGAGCAGTTCTTC
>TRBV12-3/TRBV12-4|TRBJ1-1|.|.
CASSSGHTVVFF
TGTGCCAGCAGCTCAGGACACACCGTCGTTTTCTTT
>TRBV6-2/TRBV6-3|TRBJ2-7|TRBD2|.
CAGQRGTTYEQYF
TGTGCCGGCCAGCGGGGAACCACCTACGAGCAGTACTTC
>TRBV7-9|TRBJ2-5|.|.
CASRFAPAFQETQCF
TGTGCCAGCAGATTCGCCCCAGCGTTCCAAGAGACCCAGTGCTTC
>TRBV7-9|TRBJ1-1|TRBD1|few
CASSGTGMNTEAFF
TGTGCCAGCAGCGGGACAGGGATGAACACTGAAGCTTTCTTT
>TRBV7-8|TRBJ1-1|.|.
CANSLTLNTEAFF
TGTGCCAACAGCTTAACCCTGAACACTGAAGCTTTCTTT
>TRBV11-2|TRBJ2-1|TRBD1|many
CASSPIGGQGYNEQFF
TGTGCCAGCAGCCCTATTGGGGGACAGGGGTACAATGAGCAGTTCTTC
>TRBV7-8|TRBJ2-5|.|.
CANSPFPETQYF
TGTGCCAACAGCCCATTTCCAGAGACCCAGTACTTC
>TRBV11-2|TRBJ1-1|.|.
CASSSSSNVRNTEAFF
TGTGCCAGCAGCTCCTCAAGCAATGTCCGGAACACTGAAGCTTTCTTT
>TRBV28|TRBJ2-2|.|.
CASSIHMGDTSPGELFF
TGTGCCAGCAGTATCCACATGGGGGATACCTCTCCCGGGGAGCTGTTTTTT
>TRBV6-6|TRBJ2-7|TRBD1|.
CASDRVDRGERQYF
TGTGCCAGCGACCGAGTCGACAGGGGGGAACGGCAGTACTTC
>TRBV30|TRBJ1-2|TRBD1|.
CAWSAKDRVYGYTF
TGTGCCTGGAGTGCCAAAGACAGGGTGTATGGCTACACCTTC
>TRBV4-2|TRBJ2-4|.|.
CASSQEGPGLPKNIQYF
TGTGCCAGCAGCCAAGAAGGGCCGGGGCTACCCAAAAACATTCAGTACTTC
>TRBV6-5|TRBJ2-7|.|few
CASSYSRQALYKQYF
TGTGCCAGCAGTTACTCGAGACAGGCCTTGTACAAGCAGTACTTC
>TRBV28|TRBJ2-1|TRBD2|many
CASSPTSGRASEQFF
TGTGCCAGCAGTCCGACTAGCGGGAGGGCAAGCGAGCAGTTCTTC